The 15 T cell receptor beta chains presented below share a single source sample, sequenced in a study of cytomegalovirus exposure and HLA in healthy donors. The PCR made use of 60 Vbeta and 13 Jbeta primers. The data were produced by immunoSEQ multiplex PCR, yet TCRdb's version contains in-frame clones alone and is incomplete. The table has 150,000 to 180,000 clones, 75% to 85% seen once. Sequencing was done on a sample of PBMCs. The receptors were sampled from a man aged 25-40 years in good health and CMV-seropositive.

This chain uses TRBV5-1 with TRBJ2-7; 7 bases are shared with TRBD1. The V gene end was trimmed by 2 bases and the J gene end by 2 bases; junction bases not matched to a gene: 4. This CDR3 region has 14 residues. Germline V lookup: CDR1 SGHRS, CDR2 YFSETQ. The CDR3 sequence is CASSFGTAAYEQYF. The CDR3 DNA sequence: TGCGCCAGCAGCTTCGGGACAGCCGCCTACGAGCAGTACTTC.

The gene calls are TRBV11-3 and TRBJ1-1, with D possibly TRBD1 on 5 matching bases. The CDR3 runs to 15 residues. Trimming removed 0 bases from V and 2 bases from J, with 10 bases in between. Germline loops: CDR1 SGHNT, CDR2 YENEEA. The CDR3 is CASSLDGQPNTEAFF. CDR3 DNA: TGTGCCAGCAGCTTAGATGGACAACCAAACACTGAAGCTTTCTTT.

The chain is built from TRBV9 and TRBJ1-3; D uncertain. The V end was cut by 4 bases, the J end by 1 base, with 9 bases between. This CDR3 is 14 amino acids long. Germline lookup yields CDR1 SGDLS and CDR2 YYNGEE. The CDR3 nucleotides are TGTGCCAGCAGCTCGACATTATCTGGAAACACCATATATTTT. This encodes CASSSTLSGNTIYF.

The chain has TRBV7-8 and TRBJ1-4, with a tentative D call TRBD1 (5 bases). Germline assignment: CDR1 SGHVS and CDR2 FQNEAQ. The CDR3 has 12 residues. Trimming shortened V by 8 bases and J by 11 bases, and 15 bases separated the two germline ends. The CDR3 DNA reads TGTGCCAGCGGCGAGGCCTCAGGGAAACTGTTTTTT. The encoded protein is CASGEASGKLFF.

The rearrangement uses TRBV19 and TRBJ1-1, with no clear D. Germline lookup yields CDR1 LNHDA and CDR2 SQIVND (reference sequence). The CDR3 is made up of 12 amino acids. V lost 5 bases and J 7 bases, leaving 11 bases between the germline ends. The CDR3 DNA reads TGTGCCAGTAGTCCCCAAGCGGGTGAAGCTTTCTTT. Its translation is CASSPQAGEAFF. Variable domain in full (rest from reference TRBV19 and TRBJ1-1): DGGITQSPKYLFRKEGQNVTLSCEQNLNHDAMYWYRQDPGQGLRLIYYSQIVNDFQKGDIAEGYSVSREKKESFPLTVTSAQKNPTAFYLCASSPQAGEAFFGQGTRLTVV.

The chain is built from TRBV7-3 and TRBJ1-1; D remains ambiguous. V gave up 3 bases and J gave up 3 bases, with 11 bases separating them. The germline CDR1 and CDR2 sequences are SGHTA and FQGTGA. This CDR3 is built from 14 residues. The CDR3 loop reads CASSLSTEYTEAFF. The CDR3 DNA follows: TGTGCCAGCAGCTTGTCCACAGAGTACACTGAAGCTTTCTTT.

The V gene is TRBV30, the J gene TRBJ2-5, with D unresolved. This CDR3 is 12 amino acids long. Looked up from germline, CDR1 is GTSNPN and CDR2 is SVGIG (reference sequence). V was cut by 5 bases and J by 5 bases, with 12 bases left in between. CDR3 sequence reads: CAWQLGRETQYF. DNA of the CDR3: TGTGCCTGGCAACTGGGCCGGGAGACCCAGTACTTC.

By frequency in the sample, this clone is medium-sized. This chain links TRBV6-1 with TRBJ2-7; 8 bases match TRBD2. Germline CDR1 is MNHNS and CDR2 is SASEGT. The CDR3 runs 15 residues. J was trimmed by 2 bases and V by 2 bases; bases with no gene match: 5. The CDR3 sequence is CASSEFAGGTYEQYF. The DNA for the CDR3 is TGTGCCAGCAGTGAATTTGCGGGGGGTACCTACGAGCAGTACTTC.

In regard to this clone: Other DNA variants within this sample encode the same CDR3. The chain has TRBV5-1 and TRBJ2-1; TRBD2 might be the D (5 bases). Germline V CDR1 and CDR2: SGHRS, YFSETQ. The CDR3 sequence is 15 residues long. With 0 bases removed from V and 0 bases from J, the gap between germline ends came to 7 bases. The chain's CDR3 is CASSLEAGSYNEQFF. DNA of the CDR3: TGCGCCAGCAGCTTGGAGGCGGGCTCCTACAATGAGCAGTTCTTC.

This clone was seen a single time. The J gene is TRBJ2-2, the V gene TRBV7-9; 7 nucleotides align to TRBD2. J lost 1 base, V lost 1 base, and 3 bases had no gene match. This CDR3 contains 16 residues. Germline CDR1 is SEHNR and CDR2 is FQNEAQ (reference sequence). The CDR3 loop is CASSLESSGNTGELFF. The CDR3 nucleotides read TGTGCCAGCAGCTTAGAGTCTAGCGGGAACACCGGGGAGCTGTTTTTT. Combining the CDR3 with reference TRBV7-9 and TRBJ2-2 gives the whole variable domain DTGVSQNPRHKITKRGQNVTFRCDPISEHNRLYWYRQTLGQGPEFLTYFQNEAQLEKSRLLSDRFSAERPKGSFSTLEIQRTEQGDSAMYLCASSLESSGNTGELFFGEGSRLTVL.

The J gene is TRBJ2-1, the V gene TRBV9; perhaps TRBD2 as D (5 bases). V dropped 0 bases and J dropped 3 bases, with 13 bases sitting between them. From germline, CDR1 is SGDLS and CDR2 YYNGEE. The CDR3 length is 16 residues. DNA for the CDR3: TGTGCCAGCAGCGTAGTGAGGGTTAGTGACTACAATGAGCAGTTCTTC. This codes for CASSVVRVSDYNEQFF.

J is TRBJ1-1 and V is TRBV6-5, with D hard to call. This CDR3 has 13 amino acids. Germline V gene data show CDR1 as MNHEY and CDR2 as SVGAGI. The V end was cut by 7 bases, the J end by 1 base, with 10 bases between. CDR3 region: CASKDSANTEAFF. CDR3 bases: TGTGCCAGCAAAGACTCAGCGAACACTGAAGCTTTCTTT.

This clone turned up a few times. The chain employs TRBV7-5 and TRBJ1-2; the table's D call of TRBD1 was not tested on the DNA. TRBV7-5 is a recognized pseudogene. The CDR3 has 16 residues. CDR3 nucleotide sequence: TGTGCCAGAAGCCACACAGGGTTTCTAGGTTTGGATGGCTACACCTTC. Amino acid sequence: CARSHTGFLGLDGYTF.

Regarding this clone: This may be a read error: a much more frequent sequence differs by one nucleotide. The chain recombines TRBV5-4 with TRBJ2-7; 9 nucleotides match TRBD1. This CDR3 spans 13 amino acids. Trimming at V came to 4 bases and at J to 2 bases, leaving 1 base not matched to a gene. Germline lookup yields CDR1 SGHNT and CDR2 YYREEE (reference sequence). CDR3 loop: CASSRTGAYEQYF. For the CDR3, the DNA is TGTGCCAGCAGCCGGACAGGGGCCTACGAGCAGTACTTC.

The chain joins TRBV19 to TRBJ2-5; the match to TRBD2 covers 10 bases. The last part of the DNA fits TRBJ2-7 better; the J call may be wrong. In germline, CDR1 is LNHDA, CDR2 SQIVND (reference sequence). The CDR3 extends over 19 amino acids. The CDR3 loop reads CASSRKVVLAGAGSYEQYF. The CDR3, as DNA: TGTGCCAGTAGTAGGAAGGTGGTTCTAGCGGGAGCGGGCTCCTACGAGCAGTACTTC.